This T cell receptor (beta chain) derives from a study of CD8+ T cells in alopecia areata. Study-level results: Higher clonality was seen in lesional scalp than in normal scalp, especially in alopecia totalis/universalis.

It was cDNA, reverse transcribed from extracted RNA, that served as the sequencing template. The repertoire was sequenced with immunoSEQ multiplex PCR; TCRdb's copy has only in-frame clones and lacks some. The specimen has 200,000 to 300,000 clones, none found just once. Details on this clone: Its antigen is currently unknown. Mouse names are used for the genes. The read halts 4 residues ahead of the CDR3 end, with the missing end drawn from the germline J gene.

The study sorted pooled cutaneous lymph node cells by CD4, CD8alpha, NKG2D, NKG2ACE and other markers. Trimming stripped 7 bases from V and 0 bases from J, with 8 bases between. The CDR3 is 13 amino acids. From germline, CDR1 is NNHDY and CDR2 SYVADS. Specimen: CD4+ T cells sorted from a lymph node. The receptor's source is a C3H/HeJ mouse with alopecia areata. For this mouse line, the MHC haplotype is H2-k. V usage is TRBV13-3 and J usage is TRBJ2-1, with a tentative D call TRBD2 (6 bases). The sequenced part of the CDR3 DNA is TGTGCCAGCCGGGGGGTTAACTATGCT. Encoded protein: CASRGVNYA. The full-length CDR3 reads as CASRGVNYAEQFF.